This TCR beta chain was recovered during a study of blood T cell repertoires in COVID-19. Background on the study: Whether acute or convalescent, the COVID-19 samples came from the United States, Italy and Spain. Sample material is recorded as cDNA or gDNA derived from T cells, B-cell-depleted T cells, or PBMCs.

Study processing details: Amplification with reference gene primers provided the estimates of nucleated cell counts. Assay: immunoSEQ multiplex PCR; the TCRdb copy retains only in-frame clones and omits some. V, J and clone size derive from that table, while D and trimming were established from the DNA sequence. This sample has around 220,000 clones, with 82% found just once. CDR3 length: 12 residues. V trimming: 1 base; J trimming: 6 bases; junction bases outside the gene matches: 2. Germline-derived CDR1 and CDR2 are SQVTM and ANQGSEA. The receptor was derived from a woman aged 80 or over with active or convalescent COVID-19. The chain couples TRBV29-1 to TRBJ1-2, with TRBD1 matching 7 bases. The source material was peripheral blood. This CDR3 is CSVEAGGNGYTF. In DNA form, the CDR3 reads TGCAGCGTTGAAGCAGGGGGGAATGGCTACACCTTC.